The rows below give T cell receptor beta chains drawn from one sample of a study of follicular helper T cells after annual influenza vaccination. The protocol was immunoSEQ multiplex PCR, while the TCRdb copy is restricted to in-frame clones and leaves out a portion. The sample has more than 10,000 clones; roughly 86% are singletons. This material consisted of CXCR5- memory CD4+ T cells sorted from blood, taken on the day of influenza vaccination. The receptors originated from an adult who received the influenza vaccine. Both conserved end residues are part of each CDR3. A D gene is named only where the DNA matches it firmly. Size values are once, few and many counts, or a class for expanded clones, and some rows have none.

V	D	J	size	DNA	CDR3
TRBV5-6	TRBD1	TRBJ1-2	NA	TGTGCCAGCAGCTCAGACAGGGGTTATGGCTACACCTTC	CASSSDRGYGYTF
TRBV5-4	TRBD1	TRBJ1-2	NA	TGTGCCAGCAGCTTGAGGGGACAGCGCTATGGCTACACCTTC	CASSLRGQRYGYTF
TRBV18	NA	TRBJ2-2	NA	TGTGCCAGCTCACCGAGTCATACGGGTACGAACACCGGGGAGCTGTTTTTT	CASSPSHTGTNTGELFF
TRBV19	NA	TRBJ1-5	NA	TGTGCCTCGGGGGAACCCCAGCATTTT	CASGEPQHF
TRBV30	NA	TRBJ2-3	once	TGTGCCTGGACCCGTGAGTGGCAGGATACGCAGTATTTT	CAWTREWQDTQYF
TRBV5-8	NA	TRBJ1-1	NA	TGTGCCAGCAGCTTTGAAGCTTTCTTT	CASSFEAFF
TRBV28	NA	TRBJ1-2	NA	TGTGCCAGCAGTATAAACTATGGCTACACCTTC	CASSINYGYTF
TRBV19	NA	TRBJ1-2	NA	TGTGCCAGTACCACCGGGTCGAACTATGGCTACACCTTC	CASTTGSNYGYTF
TRBV7-2	TRBD2	TRBJ2-1	few	TGTGCCAGCAGCCGGACTAGCGGGTACTACAATGAGCAGTTCTTC	CASSRTSGYYNEQFF
TRBV7-8	NA	TRBJ2-7	NA	TGTGCCAGCAGCTTATTTCAGAGCTCCTACGAGCAGTACTTC	CASSLFQSSYEQYF
TRBV28	NA	TRBJ1-2	few	TGTGCCAGCAGTTTGTGGACCTATGGCTACACCTTC	CASSLWTYGYTF
TRBV11-2	NA	TRBJ2-1	NA	TGTGCCAGCAGCTTAGGCACTCCTAGGGCTGAGCAGTTCTTC	CASSLGTPRAEQFF
TRBV7-9	NA	TRBJ2-3	NA	TGTGCCAGCCCCCCCGGAGGGAGCAGCTCAGATACGCAGTATTTT	CASPPGGSSSDTQYF
TRBV4-3	TRBD2	TRBJ2-3	NA	TGCGCCAGCAGCCAAGATTTAATAGCGGGGACTAGCACAGATACGCAGTATTTT	CASSQDLIAGTSTDTQYF
TRBV19	TRBD2	TRBJ2-2	few	TGTGCCAGTAGCCCCGGCGGGAGGGCCGGCGGGGAGCTGTTTTTT	CASSPGGRAGGELFF
TRBV6-5	NA	TRBJ2-3	NA	TGTGCCAGCAGTTACTCCATGGTCCACACAGATACGCAGTATTTT	CASSYSMVHTDTQYF
TRBV5-1	TRBD2	TRBJ2-2	NA	TGCGCCAGCAGCCCGCGCCCTAGCGGCGGGGAGCTGTTTTTT	CASSPRPSGGELFF
TRBV10-3	NA	TRBJ1-2	NA	TGTGCCATCAGTGACCCTGGGACGGTCTATGGCTACACCTTC	CAISDPGTVYGYTF
TRBV7-2	NA	TRBJ2-7	NA	TGTGCCAGCAGCTCCCCCCCTAGCTACGAGCAGTACTTC	CASSSPPSYEQYF
TRBV7-9	NA	TRBJ1-3	NA	TGTGCCAGCAGCTCTGACAGGACCTTCGGAAACACCATATATTTT	CASSSDRTFGNTIYF
TRBV15	TRBD1	TRBJ1-6	NA	TGTGCCACCAGCGCCGGGACAGAAAATTCACCCCTCCACTTT	CATSAGTENSPLHF
TRBV30	NA	TRBJ1-3	NA	TGTGCCTGGAGCGATCTCTCTGGAAACACCATATATTTT	CAWSDLSGNTIYF
TRBV7-2	NA	TRBJ2-5	NA	TGTGCCAGCAGCTTACGAGGGACGGTGGGAGAGACCCAGTACTTC	CASSLRGTVGETQYF
TRBV5-8	TRBD1	TRBJ2-4	NA	TGTGCCAGCAGCCCCCTGGGACAGGGTGACATTCAGTACTTC	CASSPLGQGDIQYF
TRBV19	NA	TRBJ1-5	NA	TGTGCCAGTAGTATCCGCGGGGCCGGCAATCAGCCCCAGCATTTT	CASSIRGAGNQPQHF
TRBV4-1	NA	TRBJ1-5	NA	TGCGCCAGCAGCCAAGTAATCATCCCGGCGGGTGGGCAGCCCCAGCATTTT	CASSQVIIPAGGQPQHF
TRBV28	NA	TRBJ2-7	NA	TGTGCCAGCCAATGGGCAGGGCCTTACAAGAACGAGCAGTACTTC	CASQWAGPYKNEQYF
TRBV2	NA	TRBJ1-4	NA	TGTGCCAGCAGTAAAAGGGGGTTTGGCGAAAAACTGTTTTTT	CASSKRGFGEKLFF
TRBV9	NA	TRBJ1-1	NA	TGTGCCAGCAGTGTCGGGGACGACACTGAAGCTTTCTTT	CASSVGDDTEAFF
TRBV4-3	NA	TRBJ2-5	NA	TGCGCCGAGGGGCGGAACCAAGAGACCCAGTACTTC	CAEGRNQETQYF
TRBV28	TRBD1	TRBJ1-5	medium-sized	TGTGCCAGCAGTCGCACCGGGACAGGCCATCAGCCCCAGCATTTT	CASSRTGTGHQPQHF
TRBV7-9	TRBD1	TRBJ2-3	NA	TGTGCCAGCAGCTTAGTTGGGACAGAGACGACAGATACGCAGTATTTT	CASSLVGTETTDTQYF
TRBV5-1	NA	TRBJ2-7	NA	TGCGCCAGCAGCGTCGGGACATTCTACGAGCAGTACTTC	CASSVGTFYEQYF
TRBV5-6	NA	TRBJ2-6	NA	TGTGCCAGCAGCTTGGCCGGGTGGTCTGGGGCCAACGTCCTGACTTTC	CASSLAGWSGANVLTF
TRBV14	NA	TRBJ1-3	NA	TGTGCCAGCAGCCAAGACAGCTCTGGAAACACCATATATTTT	CASSQDSSGNTIYF
TRBV2	NA	TRBJ1-5	NA	TGTGCCAGCAGGCTCACGGGGGGCGGAAAGCCCCAGCATTTT	CASRLTGGGKPQHF
TRBV28	NA	TRBJ1-6	NA	TGTGCCAGCAGTTTATATACAGGGAGCTCCTATAATTCACCCCTCCACTTT	CASSLYTGSSYNSPLHF
TRBV11-2	NA	TRBJ2-7	NA	TGTGCCAGCAGCTTAGGGAGGAGGCTGGAGGTGGTGATCCACGAGCAGTACTTC	CASSLGRRLEVVIHEQYF